This T cell receptor (beta chain) was sequenced for a study of neoadjuvant anti-PD-1 for oral cavity cancer. V was cut by 1 base and J by 8 bases, with 15 bases left in between. The germline CDR1 and CDR2 sequences are SGHKS and YYEKEE (reference sequence). CDR3 length: 14 amino acids. Assay used: immunoSEQ multiplex PCR; TCRdb lists only in-frame clones, some missing. The data hold fewer than 70,000 clones, with 65% to 85% observed a single time. This chain connects TRBV5-5 to TRBJ1-2, with D possibly being TRBD1 (5 bases). This specimen was PBMCs, taken before nivolumab (anti-PD-1) treatment. The receptor's source is a person aged 35-80 years with oral cavity squamous cell carcinoma. The CDR3 here is CASSLSQGTKGYTF. DNA of the CDR3: TGTGCCAGCAGCTTGTCGCAGGGAACGAAAGGCTACACCTTC.